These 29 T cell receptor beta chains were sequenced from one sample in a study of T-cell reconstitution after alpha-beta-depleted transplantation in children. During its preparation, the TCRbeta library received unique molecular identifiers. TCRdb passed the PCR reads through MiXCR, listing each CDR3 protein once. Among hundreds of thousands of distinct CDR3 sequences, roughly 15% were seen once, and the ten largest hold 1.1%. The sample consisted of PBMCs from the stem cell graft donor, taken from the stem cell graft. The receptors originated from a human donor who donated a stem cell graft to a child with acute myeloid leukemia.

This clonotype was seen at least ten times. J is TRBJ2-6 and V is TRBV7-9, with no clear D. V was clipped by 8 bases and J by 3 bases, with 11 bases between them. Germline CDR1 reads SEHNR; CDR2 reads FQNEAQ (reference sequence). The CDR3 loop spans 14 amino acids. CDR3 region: CASHAGDGANVLTF. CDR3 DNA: TGTGCCAGCCACGCTGGAGATGGGGCCAACGTCCTGACTTTC.

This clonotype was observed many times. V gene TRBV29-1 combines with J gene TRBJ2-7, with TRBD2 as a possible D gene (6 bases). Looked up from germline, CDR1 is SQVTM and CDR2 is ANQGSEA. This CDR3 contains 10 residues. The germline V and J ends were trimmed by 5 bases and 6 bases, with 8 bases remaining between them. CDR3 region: CSVRDFEQYF. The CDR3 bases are TGCAGCGTTAGGGACTTCGAGCAGTACTTC.

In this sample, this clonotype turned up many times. The CDR3 DNA is TGCAGTGCTCCGAGGGGGGCTGGAAACACCATATATTTT. Translating gives CSAPRGAGNTIYF. This sequence joins TRBV20-1 and TRBJ1-3, with a tentative D call TRBD1 (6 bases). CDR3 length: 13 residues. V shed 5 bases and J shed 2 bases, with 10 bases lying between them. CDR1 and CDR2 (germline): DFQATT, SNEGSKA (reference sequence).

As DNA, the CDR3 is TGCAGTGCTCCACCCCTAGCGGGGGGTCCCCCCGATACGCAGTATTTT. The encoded protein is CSAPPLAGGPPDTQYF. V usage is TRBV20-1 and J usage is TRBJ2-3; TRBD2 agrees at 11 bases. The CDR3 sequence is 16 residues long. V lost 5 bases to trimming and J lost 6 bases; unmatched junction nucleotides: 13. In germline, CDR1 is DFQATT, CDR2 SNEGSKA (reference sequence).

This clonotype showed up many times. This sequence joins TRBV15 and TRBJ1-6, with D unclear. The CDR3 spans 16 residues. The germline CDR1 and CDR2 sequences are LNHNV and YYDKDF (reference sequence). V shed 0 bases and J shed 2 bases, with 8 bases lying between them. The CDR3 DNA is TGTGCCACCAGCAGAGATCAGGCAGCCTATAATTCACCCCTCCACTTT. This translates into CATSRDQAAYNSPLHF.

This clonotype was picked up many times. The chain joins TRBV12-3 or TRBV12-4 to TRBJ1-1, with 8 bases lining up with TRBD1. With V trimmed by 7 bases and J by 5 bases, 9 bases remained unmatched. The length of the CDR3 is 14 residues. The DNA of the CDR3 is TGTGCCAGCATTAGACAGGGGCCCGGAACTGAAGCTTTCTTT. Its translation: CASIRQGPGTEAFF.

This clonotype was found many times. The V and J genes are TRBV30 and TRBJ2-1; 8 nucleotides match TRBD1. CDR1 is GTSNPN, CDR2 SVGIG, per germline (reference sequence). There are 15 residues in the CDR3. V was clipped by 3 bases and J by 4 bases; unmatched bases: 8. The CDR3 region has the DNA TGTGCCTGGAGCCTAGGGGACAGGAGTTACAATGAGCAGTTCTTC. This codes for CAWSLGDRSYNEQFF.

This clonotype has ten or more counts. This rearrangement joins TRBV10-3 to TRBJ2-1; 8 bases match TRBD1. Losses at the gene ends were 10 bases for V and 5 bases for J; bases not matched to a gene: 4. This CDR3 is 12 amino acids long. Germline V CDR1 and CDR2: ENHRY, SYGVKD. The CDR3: CATWTGNNEQFF. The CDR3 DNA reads TGTGCCACCTGGACAGGGAACAATGAGCAGTTCTTC.

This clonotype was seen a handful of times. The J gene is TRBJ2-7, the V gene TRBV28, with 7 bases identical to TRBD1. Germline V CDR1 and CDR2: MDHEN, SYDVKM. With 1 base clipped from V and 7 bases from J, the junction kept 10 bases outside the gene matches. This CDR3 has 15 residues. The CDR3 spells CASSLSSGGLVEQYF. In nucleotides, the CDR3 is TGTGCCAGCAGTTTATCTTCAGGGGGTCTGGTTGAGCAGTACTTC.

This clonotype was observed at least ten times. CDR3 bases: TGTGCCTCCCGGGGCATAGAAGACTCCTACGAGCAGTACTTC. It is translated as CASRGIEDSYEQYF. The chain recombines TRBV6-1 with TRBJ2-7; D is perhaps TRBD1 or TRBD2 (5 bases each). The V gene lost 11 bases and the J gene lost 0 bases, with 17 bases spanning the gap. The CDR3 has 14 residues. Germline CDR1 reads MNHNS; CDR2 reads SASEGT.

The CDR3 DNA sequence: TGTGCCAGCAGCTGGGGGATGGCCTACGAGCAGTACGTC. Its protein product is CASSWGMAYEQYV. This chain joins TRBV7-9 and TRBJ2-7, with D possibly being TRBD1 or TRBD2 (5 bases each). In germline, CDR1 is SEHNR, CDR2 FQNEAQ (reference sequence). Trimming pared 4 bases from V and 2 bases from J, leaving 9 bases between. The CDR3 spans 13 residues.

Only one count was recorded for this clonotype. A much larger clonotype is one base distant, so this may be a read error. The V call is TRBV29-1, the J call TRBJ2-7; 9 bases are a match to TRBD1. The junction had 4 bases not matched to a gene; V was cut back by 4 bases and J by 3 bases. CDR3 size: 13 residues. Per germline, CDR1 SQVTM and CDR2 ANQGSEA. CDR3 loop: CSVGEGQGYEQYF. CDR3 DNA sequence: TGCAGCGTTGGGGAGGGACAGGGCTACGAGCAGTACTTC.

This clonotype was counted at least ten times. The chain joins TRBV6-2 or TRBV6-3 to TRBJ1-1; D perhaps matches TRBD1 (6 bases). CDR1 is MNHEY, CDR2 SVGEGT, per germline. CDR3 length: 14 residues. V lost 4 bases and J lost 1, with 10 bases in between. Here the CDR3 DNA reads TGTGCCAGCAGTTCGGGGGGCAGGAACACTGAAGCTTTCTTT. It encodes CASSSGGRNTEAFF.

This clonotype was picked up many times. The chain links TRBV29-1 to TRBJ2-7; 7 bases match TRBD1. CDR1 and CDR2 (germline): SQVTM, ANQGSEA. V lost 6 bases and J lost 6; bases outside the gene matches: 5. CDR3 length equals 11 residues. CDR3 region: CSVASGGEQYV. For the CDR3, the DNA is TGCAGCGTGGCCTCAGGGGGCGAGCAGTACGTC.

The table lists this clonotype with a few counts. As DNA, the CDR3 is TGTGCCAGCAACCCCGGGGGCAGCATGAACACTGAAGCTTTCTTT. Its translation: CASNPGGSMNTEAFF. The chain is built from TRBV9 and TRBJ1-1; possible D gene TRBD1, 6 bases. V was pared by 6 bases and J by 0 bases, with 15 bases between. CDR3 length equals 15 residues. Germline V gene sequence: CDR1 SGDLS, CDR2 YYNGEE.

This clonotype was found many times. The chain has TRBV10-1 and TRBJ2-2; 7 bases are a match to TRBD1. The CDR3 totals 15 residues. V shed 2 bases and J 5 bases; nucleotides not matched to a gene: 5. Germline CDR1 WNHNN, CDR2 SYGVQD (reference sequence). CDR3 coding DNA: TGCGCCAGCAGTGAGCCGGGGACAGAAACCGGGGAGCTGTTTTTT. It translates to CASSEPGTETGELFF.

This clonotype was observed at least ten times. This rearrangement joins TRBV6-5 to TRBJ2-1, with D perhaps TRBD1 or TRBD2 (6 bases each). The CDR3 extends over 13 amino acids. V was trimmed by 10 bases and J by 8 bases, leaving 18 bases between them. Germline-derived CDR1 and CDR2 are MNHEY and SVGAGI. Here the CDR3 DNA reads TGTGCCACCCGAAGGGGGGAGGAAGATGAGCAGTTCTTC. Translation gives CATRRGEEDEQFF.

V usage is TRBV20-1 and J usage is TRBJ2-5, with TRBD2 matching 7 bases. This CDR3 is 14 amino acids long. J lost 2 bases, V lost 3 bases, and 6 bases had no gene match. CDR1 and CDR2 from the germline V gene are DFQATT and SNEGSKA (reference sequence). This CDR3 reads CSARFPGGQETQYF. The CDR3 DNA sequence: TGCAGTGCTAGGTTTCCCGGGGGGCAAGAGACCCAGTACTTC.

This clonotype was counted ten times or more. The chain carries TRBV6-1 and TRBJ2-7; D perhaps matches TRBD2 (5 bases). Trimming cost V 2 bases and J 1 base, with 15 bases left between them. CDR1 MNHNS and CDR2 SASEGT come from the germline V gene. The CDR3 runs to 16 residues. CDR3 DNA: TGTGCCAGCAGTGAATATGGCTTCGGACTTTCCTACGAGCAGTACTTC. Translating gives CASSEYGFGLSYEQYF.

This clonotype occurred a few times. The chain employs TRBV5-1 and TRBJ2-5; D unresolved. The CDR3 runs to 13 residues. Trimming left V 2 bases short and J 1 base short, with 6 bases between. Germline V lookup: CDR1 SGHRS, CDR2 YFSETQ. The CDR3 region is CASSFIGQETQYF. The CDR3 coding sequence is TGCGCCAGCAGCTTTATAGGCCAAGAGACCCAGTACTTC.

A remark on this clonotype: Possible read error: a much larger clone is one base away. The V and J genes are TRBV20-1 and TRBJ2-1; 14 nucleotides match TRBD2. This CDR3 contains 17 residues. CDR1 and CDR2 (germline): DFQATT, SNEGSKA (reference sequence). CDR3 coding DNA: TGCTGTGCTAAGACTAGCGGGGGGGATGAATACTACAATGAGCAGTTCTTC. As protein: CCAKTSGGDEYYNEQFF.

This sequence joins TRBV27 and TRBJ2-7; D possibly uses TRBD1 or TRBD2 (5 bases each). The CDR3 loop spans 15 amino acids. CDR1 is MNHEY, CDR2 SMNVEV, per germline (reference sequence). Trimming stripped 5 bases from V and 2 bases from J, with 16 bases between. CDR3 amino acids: CASSLRGPGPYEQYV. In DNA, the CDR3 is TGTGCCAGCAGTCTCCGGGGCCCTGGCCCCTACGAGCAGTACGTC.

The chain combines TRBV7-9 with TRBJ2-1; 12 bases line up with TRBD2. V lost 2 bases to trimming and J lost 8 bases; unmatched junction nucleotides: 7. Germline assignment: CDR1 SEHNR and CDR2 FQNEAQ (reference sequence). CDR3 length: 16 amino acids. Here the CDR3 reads CASSLRGGLAGHEQFF. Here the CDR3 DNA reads TGTGCCAGCAGCTTACGTGGGGGACTAGCGGGTCATGAGCAGTTCTTC.

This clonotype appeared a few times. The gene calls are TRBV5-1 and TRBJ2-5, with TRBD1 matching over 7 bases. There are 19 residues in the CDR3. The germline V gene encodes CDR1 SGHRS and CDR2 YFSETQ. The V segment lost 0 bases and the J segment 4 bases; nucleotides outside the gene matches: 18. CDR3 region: CASSLAGWGQLPFGETQYF. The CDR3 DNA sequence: TGCGCCAGCAGCTTGGCCGGGTGGGGACAGCTACCGTTTGGAGAGACCCAGTACTTC.

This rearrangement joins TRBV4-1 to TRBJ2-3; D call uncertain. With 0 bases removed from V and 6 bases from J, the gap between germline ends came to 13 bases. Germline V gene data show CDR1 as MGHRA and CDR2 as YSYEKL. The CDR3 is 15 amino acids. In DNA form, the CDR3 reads TGCGCCAGCAGCCAAGAACCCGGAACACAGGATACGCAGTATTTT. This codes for CASSQEPGTQDTQYF.

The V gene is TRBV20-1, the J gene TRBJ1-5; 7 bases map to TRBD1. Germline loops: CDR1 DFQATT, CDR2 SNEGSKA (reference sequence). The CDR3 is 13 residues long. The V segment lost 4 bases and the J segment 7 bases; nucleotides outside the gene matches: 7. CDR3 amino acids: CSAKLGGLQPQHF. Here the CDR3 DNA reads TGCAGTGCTAAATTAGGGGGCCTACAGCCCCAGCATTTT.

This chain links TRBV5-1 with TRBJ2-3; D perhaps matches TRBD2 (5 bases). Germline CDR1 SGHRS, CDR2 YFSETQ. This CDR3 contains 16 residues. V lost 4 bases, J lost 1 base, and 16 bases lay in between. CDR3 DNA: TGCGCCAGCAGCCTGGCTAGGAGCGGAGGCACAGATACGCAGTATTTT. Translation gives CASSLARSGGTDTQYF.

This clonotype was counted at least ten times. The CDR3 nucleotides read TGCAGTGCTTACGGACAGGTTCCGTTCTTC. It is translated as CSAYGQVPFF. The genes are TRBV20-1 and TRBJ2-1, with 7 bases fitting TRBD1. Trimming removed 5 bases from V and 15 bases from J; junction bases left unmatched: 7. The germline V gene has CDR1 DFQATT and CDR2 SNEGSKA (reference sequence). This CDR3 contains 10 residues.

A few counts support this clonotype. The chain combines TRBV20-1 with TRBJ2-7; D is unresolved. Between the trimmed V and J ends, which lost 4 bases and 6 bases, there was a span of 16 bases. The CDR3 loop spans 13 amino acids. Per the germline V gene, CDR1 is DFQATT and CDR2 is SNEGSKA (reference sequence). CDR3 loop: CSAKSSNYVEQYV. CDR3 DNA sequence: TGCAGTGCTAAAAGCTCCAACTACGTCGAGCAGTACGTC.